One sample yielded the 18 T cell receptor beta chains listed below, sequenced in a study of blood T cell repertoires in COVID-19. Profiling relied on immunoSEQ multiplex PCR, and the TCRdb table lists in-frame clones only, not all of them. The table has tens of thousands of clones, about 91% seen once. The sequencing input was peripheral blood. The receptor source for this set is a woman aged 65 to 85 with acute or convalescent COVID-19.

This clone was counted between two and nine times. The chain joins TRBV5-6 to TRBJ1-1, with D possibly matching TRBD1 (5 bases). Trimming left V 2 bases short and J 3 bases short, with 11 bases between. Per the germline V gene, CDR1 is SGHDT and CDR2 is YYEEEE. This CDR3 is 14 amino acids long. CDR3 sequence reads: CASSFLQAHTEAFF. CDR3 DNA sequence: TGTGCCAGCAGCTTCCTACAGGCCCACACTGAAGCTTTCTTT.

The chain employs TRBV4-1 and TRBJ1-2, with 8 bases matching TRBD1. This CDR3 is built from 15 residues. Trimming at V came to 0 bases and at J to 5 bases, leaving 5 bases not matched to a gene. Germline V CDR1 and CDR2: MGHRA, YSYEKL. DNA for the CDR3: TGCGCCAGCAGCCAAGATGGCAGGGGGCTTTATGGCTACACCTTC. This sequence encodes CASSQDGRGLYGYTF.

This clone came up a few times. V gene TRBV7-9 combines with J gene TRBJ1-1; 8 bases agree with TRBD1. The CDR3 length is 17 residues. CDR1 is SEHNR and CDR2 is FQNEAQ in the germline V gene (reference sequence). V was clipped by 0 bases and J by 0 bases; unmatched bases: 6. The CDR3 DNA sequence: TGTGCCAGCAGCTTAGCCCCCAGACAGGGGATGAACACTGAAGCTTTCTTT. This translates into CASSLAPRQGMNTEAFF.

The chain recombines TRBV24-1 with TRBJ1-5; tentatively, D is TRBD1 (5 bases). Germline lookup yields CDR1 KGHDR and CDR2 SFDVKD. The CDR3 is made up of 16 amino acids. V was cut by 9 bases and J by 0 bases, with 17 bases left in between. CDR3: CATARSRTNSNQPQHF. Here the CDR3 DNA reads TGTGCCACCGCTCGGTCCCGGACAAATAGCAATCAGCCCCAGCATTTT.

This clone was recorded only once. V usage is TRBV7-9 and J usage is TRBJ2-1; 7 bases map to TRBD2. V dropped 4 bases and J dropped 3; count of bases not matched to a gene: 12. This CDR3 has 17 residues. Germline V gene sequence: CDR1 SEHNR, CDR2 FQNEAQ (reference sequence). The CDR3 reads CASSSHLRLAGYNEQFF. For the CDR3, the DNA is TGTGCCAGCAGCTCTCATCTCCGACTAGCCGGCTACAATGAGCAGTTCTTC.

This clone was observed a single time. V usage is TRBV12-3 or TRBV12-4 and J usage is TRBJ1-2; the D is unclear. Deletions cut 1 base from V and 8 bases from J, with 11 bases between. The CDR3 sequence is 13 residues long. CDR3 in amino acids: CASSLVRSSGYTF. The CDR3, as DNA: TGTGCCAGCAGTTTAGTACGGTCTTCCGGCTACACCTTC.

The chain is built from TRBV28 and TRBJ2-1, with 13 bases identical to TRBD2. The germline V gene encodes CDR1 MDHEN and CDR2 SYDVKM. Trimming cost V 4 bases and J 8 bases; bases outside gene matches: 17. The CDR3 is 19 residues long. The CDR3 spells CASSSLGVLAGGPLYEQFF. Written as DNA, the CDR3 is TGTGCCAGCAGTTCCCTTGGGGTACTAGCGGGAGGGCCGTTGTATGAGCAGTTCTTC.

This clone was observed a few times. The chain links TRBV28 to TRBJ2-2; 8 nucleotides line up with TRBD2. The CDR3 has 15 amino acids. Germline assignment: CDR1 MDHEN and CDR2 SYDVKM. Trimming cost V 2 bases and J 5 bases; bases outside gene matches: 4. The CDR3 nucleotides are TGTGCCAGCAGTTTAGGATCTAGCGGGACCGGGGAGCTGTTTTTT. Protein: CASSLGSSGTGELFF. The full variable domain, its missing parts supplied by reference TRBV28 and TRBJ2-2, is DVKVTQSSRYLVKRTGEKVFLECVQDMDHENMFWYRQDPGLGLRLIYFSYDVKMKEKGDIPEGYSVSREKKERFSLILESASTNQTSMYLCASSLGSSGTGELFFGEGSRLTVL.

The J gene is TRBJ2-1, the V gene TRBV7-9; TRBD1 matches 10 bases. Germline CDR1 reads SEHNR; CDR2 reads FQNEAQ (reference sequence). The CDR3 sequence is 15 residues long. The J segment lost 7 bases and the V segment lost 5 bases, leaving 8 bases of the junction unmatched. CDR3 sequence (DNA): TGTGCCAGCAGCAGTCGGACAGGGGGAGAGAATGAGCAGTTCTTC. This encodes CASSSRTGGENEQFF.

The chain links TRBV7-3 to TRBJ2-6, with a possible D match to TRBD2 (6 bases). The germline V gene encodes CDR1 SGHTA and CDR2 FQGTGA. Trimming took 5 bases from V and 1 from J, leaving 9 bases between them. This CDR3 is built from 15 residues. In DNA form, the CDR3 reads TGTGCCAGCAGCCCGGAGGGATCTGGGGCCAACGTCCTGACTTTC. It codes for CASSPEGSGANVLTF.

The CDR3 sequence is CASSIGGLAGGTSYNEQFF. The CDR3 DNA is TGTGCCAGTAGTATAGGTGGACTAGCGGGTGGTACCTCCTACAATGAGCAGTTCTTC. V usage is TRBV19 and J usage is TRBJ2-1; 11 bases are a match to TRBD2. Germline values: CDR1 LNHDA, CDR2 SQIVND (reference sequence). V dropped 1 base and J dropped 0; count of bases not matched to a gene: 8. The CDR3 consists of 19 residues.

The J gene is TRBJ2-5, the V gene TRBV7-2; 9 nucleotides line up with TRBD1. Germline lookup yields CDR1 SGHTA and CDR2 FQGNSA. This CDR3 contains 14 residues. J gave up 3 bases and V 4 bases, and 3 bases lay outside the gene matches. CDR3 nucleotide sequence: TGTGCCAGCAGCTCCGGGACAGGGAAAGAGACCCAGTACTTC. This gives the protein CASSSGTGKETQYF.

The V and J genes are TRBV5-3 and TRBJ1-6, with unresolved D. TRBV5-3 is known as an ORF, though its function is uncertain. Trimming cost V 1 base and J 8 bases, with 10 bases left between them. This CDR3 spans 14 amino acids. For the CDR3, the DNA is TGTGCCAGAAGCTTGTGGGAGGGTCATTCACCCCTCCACTTT. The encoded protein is CARSLWEGHSPLHF.

CDR3 bases: TGTGCCAGCAGACTCGACAGTGAAAAACTGTTTTTT. Protein: CASRLDSEKLFF. V and J are TRBV5-4 and TRBJ1-4; TRBD1 is a possible D gene (5 bases). Trimming pared 5 bases from V and 7 bases from J, leaving 9 bases between. This CDR3 contains 12 residues. Germline loops: CDR1 SGHNT, CDR2 YYREEE (reference sequence).

The CDR3 here is CASSQVGTGIHEQYF. CDR3 DNA sequence: TGTGCCAGCAGCCAAGTGGGGACAGGGATCCACGAGCAGTACTTC. The rearrangement links TRBV3-1 (or the pseudogene TRBV3-2) to TRBJ2-7, with TRBD1 matching over 9 bases. V gave up 1 base and J gave up 5 bases; unmatched junction bases: 6. Germline-derived CDR1 and CDR2 are LGHDT and YNNKEL (reference sequence). The CDR3 length is 15 residues.

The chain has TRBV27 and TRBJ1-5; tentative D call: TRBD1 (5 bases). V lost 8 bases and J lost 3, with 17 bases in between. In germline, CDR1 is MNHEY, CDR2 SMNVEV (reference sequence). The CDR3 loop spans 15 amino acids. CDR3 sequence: CASLARGGANQPQHF. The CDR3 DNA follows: TGTGCCAGCTTGGCCCGGGGAGGGGCCAATCAGCCCCAGCATTTT.

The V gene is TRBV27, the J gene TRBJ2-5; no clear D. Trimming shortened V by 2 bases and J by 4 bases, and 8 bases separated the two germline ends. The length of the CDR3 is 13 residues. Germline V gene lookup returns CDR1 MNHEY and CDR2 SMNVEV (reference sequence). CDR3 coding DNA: TGTGCCAGCAGTTTAATAGTTGGAGAGACCCAGTACTTC. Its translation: CASSLIVGETQYF.

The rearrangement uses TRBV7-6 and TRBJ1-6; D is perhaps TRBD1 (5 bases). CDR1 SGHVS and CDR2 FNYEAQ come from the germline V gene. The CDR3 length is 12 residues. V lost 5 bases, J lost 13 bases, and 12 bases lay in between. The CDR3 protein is CASSPGGRPLHF. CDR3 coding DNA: TGTGCCAGCAGCCCCGGGGGTCGGCCCCTCCACTTT.